This T cell receptor beta chain is from a study of metastatic and nonmetastatic thyroid tumors (TCRdb year 2020). Regarding the complete study: Repertoires were compared across peripheral blood and tumor or nodule tissue samples from malignant and benign thyroid patients. The investigation overall reported the following: In both blood and tumor samples, malignant tumors were reported to have significantly higher TCR beta diversity than benign nodules.

This clone was counted once. The antigen it recognizes is unknown. Per-base qualities were not stored, and no clone one base away is much larger. A read on its own is weak evidence. None of the patients had been given any treatment before thyroid surgery. Using T-cell receptor beta sequencing, the study looked back at clinical samples from patients collected from the early 2010s to the late 2010s. The library came from PCR. Sequenced using an Illumina HiSeq 4000. High-throughput sequencing was used to profile the TCR beta-chain CDR3 region of every patient. The study's processing was this. Drawing on CDR3 differences between clinicopathological groups, the researchers built a classifier meant to tell apart patients with distant-metastatic papillary thyroid cancer. The Shannon index was used to measure repertoire diversity, and the Morisita-Horn index was used to measure how similar tumor and blood repertoires were. The public reads were reanalyzed by TCRdb: fastp trimming at Q25, MiXCR alignment, in-frame beta chains only. TCRdb's processing, not the study's, gives the V and J calls here. Here the sample has thousands of clones; 20% to 30% occur a single time. The ten largest clones add up to around 19% of the sample.

Relative to germline, V is missing 4 bases and J is missing 2 bases, with 6 bases of the junction outside any gene match. The CDR3 spans 15 residues, from the cysteine through the phenylalanine. The DNA shown is the 45-base CDR3, in frame from base 1. CDR1 and CDR2, per the germline V gene, are LGHNA and YSLEER. This sequence was found in a female donor with papillary thyroid cancer or a benign thyroid nodule (not recorded which). Some clones in this sample may be carry-over from other donors' samples. The source material was adjacent normal tissue. The chain uses TRBV4-3 and TRBJ2-7; TRBD2 lines up with 9 middle nucleotides. The nucleotide sequence is given as TGCGCCAGCAGCCGGATAGCGGGAGATCCCTACGAGCAGTACTTC. The resulting protein is CASSRIAGDPYEQYF.